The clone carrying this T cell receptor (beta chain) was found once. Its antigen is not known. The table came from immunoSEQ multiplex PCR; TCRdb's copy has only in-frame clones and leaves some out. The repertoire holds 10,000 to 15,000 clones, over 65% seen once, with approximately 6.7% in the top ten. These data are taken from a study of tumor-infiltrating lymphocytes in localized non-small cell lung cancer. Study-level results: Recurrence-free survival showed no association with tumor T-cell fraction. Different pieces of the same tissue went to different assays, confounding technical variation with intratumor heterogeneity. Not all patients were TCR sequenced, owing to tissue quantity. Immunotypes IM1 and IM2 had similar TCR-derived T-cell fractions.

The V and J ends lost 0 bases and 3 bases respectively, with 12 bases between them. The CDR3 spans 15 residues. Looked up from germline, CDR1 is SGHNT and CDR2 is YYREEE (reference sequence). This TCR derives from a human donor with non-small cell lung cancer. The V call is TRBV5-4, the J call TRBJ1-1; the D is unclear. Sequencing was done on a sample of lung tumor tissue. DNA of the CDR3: TGTGCCAGCAGCTTGGGAAGGGTTGGTGACACTGAAGCTTTCTTT. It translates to CASSLGRVGDTEAFF.